The present TCR beta chain was sequenced within a study of identifying expanded T cells in peripheral blood. Sequencing was performed with immunoSEQ multiplex PCR; in TCRdb, only in-frame clones are kept and a portion is missing. The sample includes approximately 85,000 clones, approximately 90% of them seen just once. As concerns this clone: Its target is unknown.

General study results and limits: Variance in clone template counts between approximately 2-week samples significantly increased with total template count across all healthy donors.

Input material: blood. The source is a person between 18 and 69 years old in good health.

In nucleotides, the CDR3 is TGTGCCAGCAGCTTATCGCCCGCATTGAACACTGAAGCTTTCTTT. Translated: CASSLSPALNTEAFF. V gene TRBV7-6 combines with J gene TRBJ1-1; no clear D. This CDR3 comprises 15 residues. Looked up from germline, CDR1 is SGHVS and CDR2 is FNYEAQ. The V gene lost 2 bases and the J gene lost 0 bases, with 10 bases spanning the gap.